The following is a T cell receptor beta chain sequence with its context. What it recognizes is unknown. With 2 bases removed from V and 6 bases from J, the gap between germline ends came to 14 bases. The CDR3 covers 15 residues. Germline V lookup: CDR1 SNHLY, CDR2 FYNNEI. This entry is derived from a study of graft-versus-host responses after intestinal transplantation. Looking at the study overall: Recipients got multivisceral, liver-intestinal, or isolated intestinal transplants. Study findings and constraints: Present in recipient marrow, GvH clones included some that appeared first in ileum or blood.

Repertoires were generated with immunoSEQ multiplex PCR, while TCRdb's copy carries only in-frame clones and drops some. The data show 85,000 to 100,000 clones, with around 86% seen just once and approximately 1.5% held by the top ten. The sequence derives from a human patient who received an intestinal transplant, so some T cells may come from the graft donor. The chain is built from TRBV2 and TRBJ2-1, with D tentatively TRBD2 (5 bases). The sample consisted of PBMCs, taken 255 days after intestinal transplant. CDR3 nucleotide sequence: TGTGCCAGCAGTGAATATACTAGAATCGGCAATGAGCAGTTCTTC. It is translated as CASSEYTRIGNEQFF.